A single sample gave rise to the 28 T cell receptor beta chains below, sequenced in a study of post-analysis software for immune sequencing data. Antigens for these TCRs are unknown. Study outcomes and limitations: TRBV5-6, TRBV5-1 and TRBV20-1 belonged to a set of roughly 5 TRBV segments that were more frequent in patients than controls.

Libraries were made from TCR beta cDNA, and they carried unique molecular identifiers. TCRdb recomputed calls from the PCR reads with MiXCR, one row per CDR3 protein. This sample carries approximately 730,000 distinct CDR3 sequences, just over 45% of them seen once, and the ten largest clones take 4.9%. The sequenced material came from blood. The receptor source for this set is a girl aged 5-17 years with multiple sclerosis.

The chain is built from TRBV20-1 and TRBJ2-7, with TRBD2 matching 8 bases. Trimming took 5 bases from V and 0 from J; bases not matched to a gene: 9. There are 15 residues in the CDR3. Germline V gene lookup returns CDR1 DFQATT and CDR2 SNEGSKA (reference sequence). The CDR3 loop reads CSAPGPSGFSYEQYF. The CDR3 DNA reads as TGCAGTGCTCCGGGCCCTAGCGGGTTCTCCTACGAGCAGTACTTC.

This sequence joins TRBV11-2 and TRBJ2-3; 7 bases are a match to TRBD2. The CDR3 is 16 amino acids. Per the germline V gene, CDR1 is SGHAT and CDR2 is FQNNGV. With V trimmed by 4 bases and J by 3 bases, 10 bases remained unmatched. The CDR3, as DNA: TGTGCCAGCAGCTCCGTGCGGGGAGGGAGGACAGATACGCAGTATTTT. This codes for CASSSVRGGRTDTQYF.

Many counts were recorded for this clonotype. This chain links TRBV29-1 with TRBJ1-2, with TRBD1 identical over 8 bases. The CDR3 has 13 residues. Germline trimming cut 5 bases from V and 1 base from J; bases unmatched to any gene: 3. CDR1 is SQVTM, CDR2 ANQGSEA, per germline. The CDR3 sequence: CSVHRGSNYGYTF. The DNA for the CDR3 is TGCAGCGTTCACAGGGGGAGTAACTATGGCTACACCTTC.

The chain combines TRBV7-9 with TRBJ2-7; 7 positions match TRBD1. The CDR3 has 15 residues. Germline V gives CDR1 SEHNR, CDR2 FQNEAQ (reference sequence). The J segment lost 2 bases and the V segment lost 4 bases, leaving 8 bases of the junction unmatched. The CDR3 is CASSSTDRDAYEQYF. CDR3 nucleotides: TGTGCCAGCAGCTCTACAGACAGGGATGCCTACGAGCAGTACTTC.

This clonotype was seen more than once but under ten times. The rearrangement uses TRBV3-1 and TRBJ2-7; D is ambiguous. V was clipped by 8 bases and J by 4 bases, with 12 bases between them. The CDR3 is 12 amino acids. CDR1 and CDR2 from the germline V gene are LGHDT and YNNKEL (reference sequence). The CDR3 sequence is CASEDKGYEQYF. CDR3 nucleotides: TGTGCCAGCGAGGATAAAGGATACGAGCAGTACTTC.

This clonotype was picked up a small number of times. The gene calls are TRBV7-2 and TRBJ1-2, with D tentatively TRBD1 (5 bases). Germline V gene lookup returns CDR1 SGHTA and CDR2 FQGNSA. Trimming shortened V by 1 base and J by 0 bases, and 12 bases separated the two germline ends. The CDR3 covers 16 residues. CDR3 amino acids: CASSLGGGRANYGYTF. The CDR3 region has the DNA TGTGCCAGCAGCTTAGGAGGCGGCAGGGCTAACTATGGCTACACCTTC.

CDR3 in DNA: TGTGCCAGCAGCGTAGGACAGGCCAAACAAGAGACCCAGTACTTC. This sequence encodes CASSVGQAKQETQYF. The V and J genes are TRBV9 and TRBJ2-5, with D tentatively TRBD1 (6 bases). Per the germline V gene, CDR1 is SGDLS and CDR2 is YYNGEE. The CDR3 consists of 15 residues. Trimming removed 0 bases at V and 2 bases at J, with 11 bases between.

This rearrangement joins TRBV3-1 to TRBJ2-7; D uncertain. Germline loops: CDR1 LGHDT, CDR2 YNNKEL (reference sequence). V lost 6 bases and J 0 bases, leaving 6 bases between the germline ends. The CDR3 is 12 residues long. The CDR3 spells CASSDLSYEQYF. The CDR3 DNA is TGTGCCAGCAGTGATCTCTCCTACGAGCAGTACTTC.

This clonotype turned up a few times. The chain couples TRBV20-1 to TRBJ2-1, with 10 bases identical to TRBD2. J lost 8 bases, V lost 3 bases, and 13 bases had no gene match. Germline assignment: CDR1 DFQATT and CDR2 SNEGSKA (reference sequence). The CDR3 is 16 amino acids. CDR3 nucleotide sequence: TGCAGTGCTAGTAGTCCAGCGGGAGGGCCCGGCTATGAGCAGTTCTTC. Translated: CSASSPAGGPGYEQFF.

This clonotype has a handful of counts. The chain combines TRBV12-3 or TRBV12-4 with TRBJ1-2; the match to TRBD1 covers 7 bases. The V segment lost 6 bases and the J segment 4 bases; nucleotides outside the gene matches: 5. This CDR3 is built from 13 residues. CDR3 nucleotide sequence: TGTGCCAGCAGCTGGGGACAGTCCTATGGCTACACCTTC. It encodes CASSWGQSYGYTF.

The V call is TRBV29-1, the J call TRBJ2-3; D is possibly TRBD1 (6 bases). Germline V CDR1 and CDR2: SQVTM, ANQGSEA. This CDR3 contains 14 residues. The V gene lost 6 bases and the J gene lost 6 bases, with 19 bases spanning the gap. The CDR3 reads CSVGFRDISDTQYF. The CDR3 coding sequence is TGCAGCGTGGGATTCCGGGACATTAGTGATACGCAGTATTTT.

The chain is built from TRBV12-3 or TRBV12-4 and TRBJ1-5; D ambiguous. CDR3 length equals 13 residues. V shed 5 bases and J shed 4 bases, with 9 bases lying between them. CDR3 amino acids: CASSNTENQPQHF. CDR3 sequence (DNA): TGTGCCAGCAGTAACACGGAAAATCAGCCCCAGCATTTT.

CDR3 DNA: TGCAGTGCCGGGGACTCCCTGAACTACGAGCAGTACTTC. This gives the protein CSAGDSLNYEQYF. This rearrangement joins TRBV20-1 to TRBJ2-4, with D maybe TRBD2 (6 bases). The better agreement between TRBJ2-7 and the DNA end casts doubt on the J call. CDR1 is DFQATT and CDR2 is SNEGSKA in the germline V gene (reference sequence). This CDR3 spans 13 amino acids.

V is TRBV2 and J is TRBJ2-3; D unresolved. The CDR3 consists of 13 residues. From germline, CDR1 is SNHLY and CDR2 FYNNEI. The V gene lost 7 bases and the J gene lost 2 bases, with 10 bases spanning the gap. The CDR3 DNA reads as TGTGCCAGCATGTTGGACGTCACAGATACGCAGTATTTT. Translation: CASMLDVTDTQYF.

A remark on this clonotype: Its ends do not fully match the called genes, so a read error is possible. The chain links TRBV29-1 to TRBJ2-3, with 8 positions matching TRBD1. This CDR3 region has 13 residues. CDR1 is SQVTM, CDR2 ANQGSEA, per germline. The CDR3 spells CSVKDRGADTQYF. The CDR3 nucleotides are TGCAGCGTTAAAGACAGGGGCGCAGATACGCAGTATTTT.

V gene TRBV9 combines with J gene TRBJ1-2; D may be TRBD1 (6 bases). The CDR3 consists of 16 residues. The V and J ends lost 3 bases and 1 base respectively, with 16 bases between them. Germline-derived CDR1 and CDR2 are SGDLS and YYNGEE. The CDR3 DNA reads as TGTGCCAGCAGCGGATCCTCCGGGGGGCTTAACTATGGCTACACCTTC. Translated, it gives CASSGSSGGLNYGYTF.

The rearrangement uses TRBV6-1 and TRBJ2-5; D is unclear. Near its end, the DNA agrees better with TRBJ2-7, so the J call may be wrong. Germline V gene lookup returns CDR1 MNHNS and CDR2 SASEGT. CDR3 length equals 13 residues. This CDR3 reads CASSRVALYEQYF. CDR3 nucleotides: TGTGCCAGCAGTCGTGTAGCACTCTACGAGCAGTACTTC.

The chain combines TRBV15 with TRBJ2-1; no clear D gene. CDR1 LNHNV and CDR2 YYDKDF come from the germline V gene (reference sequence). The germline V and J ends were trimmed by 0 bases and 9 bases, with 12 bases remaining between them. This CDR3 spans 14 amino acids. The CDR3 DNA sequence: TGTGCCACCAGCAGAGATCCCAAATTGGGTGAGCAGTTCTTC. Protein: CATSRDPKLGEQFF.

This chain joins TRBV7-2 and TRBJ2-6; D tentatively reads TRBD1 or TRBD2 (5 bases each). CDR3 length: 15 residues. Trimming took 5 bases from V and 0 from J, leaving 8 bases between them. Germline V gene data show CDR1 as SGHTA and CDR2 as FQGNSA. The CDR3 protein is CASSTGGSGANVLTF. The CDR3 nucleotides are TGTGCCAGCAGCACAGGAGGCTCTGGGGCCAACGTCCTGACTTTC.

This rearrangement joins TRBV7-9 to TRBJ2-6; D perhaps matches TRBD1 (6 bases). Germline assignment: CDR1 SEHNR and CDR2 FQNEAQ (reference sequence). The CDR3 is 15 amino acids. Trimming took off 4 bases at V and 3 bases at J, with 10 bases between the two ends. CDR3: CASSYRASGANVLTF. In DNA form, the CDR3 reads TGTGCCAGCAGCTACAGGGCCAGTGGGGCCAACGTCCTGACTTTC.

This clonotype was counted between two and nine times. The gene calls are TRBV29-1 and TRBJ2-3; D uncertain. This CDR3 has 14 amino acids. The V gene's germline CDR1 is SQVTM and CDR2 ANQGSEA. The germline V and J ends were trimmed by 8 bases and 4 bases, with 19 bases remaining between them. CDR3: CSYRNLSPADTQYF. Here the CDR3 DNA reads TGCAGCTACCGCAATCTCTCTCCAGCAGATACGCAGTATTTT.

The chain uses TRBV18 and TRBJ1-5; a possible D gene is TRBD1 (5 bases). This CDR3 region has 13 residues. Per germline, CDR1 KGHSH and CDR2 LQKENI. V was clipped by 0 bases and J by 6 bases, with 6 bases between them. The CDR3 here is CASSPPGGQPQHF. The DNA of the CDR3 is TGTGCCAGCTCACCACCGGGGGGTCAGCCCCAGCATTTT.

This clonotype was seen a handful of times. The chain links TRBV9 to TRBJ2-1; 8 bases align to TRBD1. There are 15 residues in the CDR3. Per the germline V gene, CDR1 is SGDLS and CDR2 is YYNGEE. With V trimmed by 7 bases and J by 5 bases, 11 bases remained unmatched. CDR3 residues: CASSRTGSYNNEQFF. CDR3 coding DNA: TGTGCCAGCTCTCGGACAGGGAGTTACAACAATGAGCAGTTCTTC.

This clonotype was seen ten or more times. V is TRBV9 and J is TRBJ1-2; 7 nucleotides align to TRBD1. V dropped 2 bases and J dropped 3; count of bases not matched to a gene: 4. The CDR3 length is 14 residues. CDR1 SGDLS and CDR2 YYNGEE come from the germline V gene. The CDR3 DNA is TGTGCCAGCAGCGTCTCCGGGACAGACTATGGCTACACCTTC. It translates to CASSVSGTDYGYTF.

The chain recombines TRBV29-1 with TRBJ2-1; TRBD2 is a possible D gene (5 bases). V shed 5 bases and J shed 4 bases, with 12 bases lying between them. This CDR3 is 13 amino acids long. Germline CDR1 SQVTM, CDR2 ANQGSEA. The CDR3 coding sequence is TGCAGCGTTTCGTGGGAGACGTACAATGAGCAGTTCTTC. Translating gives CSVSWETYNEQFF.

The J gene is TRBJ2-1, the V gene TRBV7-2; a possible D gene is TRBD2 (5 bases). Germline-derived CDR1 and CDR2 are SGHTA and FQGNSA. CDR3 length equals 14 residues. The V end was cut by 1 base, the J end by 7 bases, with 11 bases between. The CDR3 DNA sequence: TGTGCCAGCAGCTTAGATAGGACTCCAAATGAGCAGTTCTTC. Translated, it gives CASSLDRTPNEQFF. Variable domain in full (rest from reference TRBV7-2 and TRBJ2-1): GAGVSQSPSNKVTEKGKDVELRCDPISGHTALYWYRQSLGQGLEFLIYFQGNSAPDKSGLPSDRFSAERTGGSVSTLTIQRTQQEDSAVYLCASSLDRTPNEQFFGPGTRLTVL.

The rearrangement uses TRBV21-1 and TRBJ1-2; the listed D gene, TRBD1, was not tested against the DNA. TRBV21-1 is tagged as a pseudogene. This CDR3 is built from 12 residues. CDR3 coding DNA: TGTGCCAGCAGGTCAGGGCGCGGTGGCTACACCTTC. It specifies CASRSGRGGYTF.

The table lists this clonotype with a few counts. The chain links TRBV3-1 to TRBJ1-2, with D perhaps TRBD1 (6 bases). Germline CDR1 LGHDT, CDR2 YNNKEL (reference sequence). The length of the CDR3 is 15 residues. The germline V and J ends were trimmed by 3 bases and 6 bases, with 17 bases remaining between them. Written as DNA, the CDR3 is TGTGCCAGCAGCCACAGGGACACCCTAGGCAATGGCTACACCTTC. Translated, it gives CASSHRDTLGNGYTF.